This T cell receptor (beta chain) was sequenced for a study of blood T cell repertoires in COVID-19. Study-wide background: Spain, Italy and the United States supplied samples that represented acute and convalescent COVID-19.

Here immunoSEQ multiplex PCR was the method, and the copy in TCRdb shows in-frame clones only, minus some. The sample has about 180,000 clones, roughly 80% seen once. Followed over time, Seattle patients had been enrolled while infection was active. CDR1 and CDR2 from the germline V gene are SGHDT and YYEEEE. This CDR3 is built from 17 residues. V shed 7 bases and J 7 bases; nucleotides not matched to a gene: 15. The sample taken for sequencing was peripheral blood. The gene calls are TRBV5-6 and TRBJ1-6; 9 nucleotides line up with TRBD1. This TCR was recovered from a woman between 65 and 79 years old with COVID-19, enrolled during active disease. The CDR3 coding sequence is TGTGCCAGCCTGACAGGGGGGATAGCGCGGGGGAATTCACCCCTCCACTTT. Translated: CASLTGGIARGNSPLHF.